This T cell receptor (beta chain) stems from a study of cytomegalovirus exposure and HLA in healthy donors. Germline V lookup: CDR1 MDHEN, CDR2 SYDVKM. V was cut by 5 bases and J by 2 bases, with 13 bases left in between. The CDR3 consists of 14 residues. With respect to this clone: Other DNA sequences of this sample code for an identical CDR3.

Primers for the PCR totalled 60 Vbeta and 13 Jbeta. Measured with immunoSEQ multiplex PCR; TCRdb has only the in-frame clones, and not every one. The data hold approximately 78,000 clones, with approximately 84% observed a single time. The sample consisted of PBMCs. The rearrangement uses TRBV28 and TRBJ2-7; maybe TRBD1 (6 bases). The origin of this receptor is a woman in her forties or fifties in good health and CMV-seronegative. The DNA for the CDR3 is TGTGCCAGCAGTCAACAGGGACCCACCTACGAGCAGTACTTC. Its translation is CASSQQGPTYEQYF. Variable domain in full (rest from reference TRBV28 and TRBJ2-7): DVKVTQSSRYLVKRTGEKVFLECVQDMDHENMFWYRQDPGLGLRLIYFSYDVKMKEKGDIPEGYSVSREKKERFSLILESASTNQTSMYLCASSQQGPTYEQYFGPGTRLTVT.